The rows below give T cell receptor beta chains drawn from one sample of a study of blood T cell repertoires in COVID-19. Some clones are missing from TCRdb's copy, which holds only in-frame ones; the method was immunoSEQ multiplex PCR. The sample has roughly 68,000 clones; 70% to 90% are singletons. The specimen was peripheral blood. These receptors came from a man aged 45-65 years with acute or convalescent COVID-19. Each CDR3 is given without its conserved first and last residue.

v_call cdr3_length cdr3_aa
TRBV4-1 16 ASSQAPGQGAGANVLT
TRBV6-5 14 ASSYSSRQGEQPQH
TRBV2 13 ASTRDRPPNSPLH
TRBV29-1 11 SVSDRANTEAF
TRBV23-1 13 ASSQPGQGYNEQF
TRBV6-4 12 ASSTGQGAGGYT
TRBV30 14 AWSVGASGGAYEQY
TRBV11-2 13 ASSPLGGVDYEQY
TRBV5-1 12 ASSPGSGSYEQY
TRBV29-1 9 SVASSYEQY